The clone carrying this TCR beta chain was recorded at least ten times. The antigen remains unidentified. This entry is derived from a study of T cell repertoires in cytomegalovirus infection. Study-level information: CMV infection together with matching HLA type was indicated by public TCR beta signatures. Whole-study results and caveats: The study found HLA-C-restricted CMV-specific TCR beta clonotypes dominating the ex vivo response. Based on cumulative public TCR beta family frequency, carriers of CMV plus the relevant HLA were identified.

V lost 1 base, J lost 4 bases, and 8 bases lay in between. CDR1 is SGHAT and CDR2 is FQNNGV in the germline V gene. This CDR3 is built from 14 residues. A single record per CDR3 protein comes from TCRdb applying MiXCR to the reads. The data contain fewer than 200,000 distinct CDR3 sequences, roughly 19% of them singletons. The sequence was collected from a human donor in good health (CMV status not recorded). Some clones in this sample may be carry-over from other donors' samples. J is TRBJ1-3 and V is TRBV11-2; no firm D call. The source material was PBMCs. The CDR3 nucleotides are TGTGCCAGCAGCTTAGGATCCATAGGAAACACCATATATTTT. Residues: CASSLGSIGNTIYF.